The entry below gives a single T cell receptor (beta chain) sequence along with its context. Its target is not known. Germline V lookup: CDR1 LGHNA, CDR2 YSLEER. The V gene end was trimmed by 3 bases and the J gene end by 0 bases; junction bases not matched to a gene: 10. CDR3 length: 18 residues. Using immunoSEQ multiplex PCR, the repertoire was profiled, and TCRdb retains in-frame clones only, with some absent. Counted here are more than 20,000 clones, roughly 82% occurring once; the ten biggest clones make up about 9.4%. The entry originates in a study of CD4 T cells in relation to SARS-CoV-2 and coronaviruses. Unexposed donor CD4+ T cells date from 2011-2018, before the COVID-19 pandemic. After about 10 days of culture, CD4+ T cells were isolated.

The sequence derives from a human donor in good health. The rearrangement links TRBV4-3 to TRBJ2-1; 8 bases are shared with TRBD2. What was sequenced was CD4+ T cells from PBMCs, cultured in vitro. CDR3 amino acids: CASSQRGAGGGSYNEQFF. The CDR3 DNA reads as TGCGCCAGCAGCCAGAGGGGGGCGGGGGGCGGCTCCTACAATGAGCAGTTCTTC.